A single T cell receptor (beta chain) is shown here with its context. Germline V gene data show CDR1 as KGHSH and CDR2 as LQKENI. V was shortened by 3 bases and J by 7 bases, with 18 bases between the two germline ends. The CDR3 runs 16 residues. Treg sorting used a CD4+CD25+CD127-/low gate. TCRdb processed the 5' RACE reads anew with MiXCR; each CDR3 protein has one entry. The profile shows 9,500 to 15,000 distinct CDR3 sequences, just over 50% of them singletons. This clonotype originated in a female donor with breast cancer. The chain uses TRBV18 and TRBJ1-4; D not certain. The sample consisted of tumor-infiltrating Tregs sorted from the breast tumor. CDR3 nucleotides: TGTGCCAGCTCACCCGGAAGAGGGATCGGGAGTGAAAAACTGTTTTTT. This translates into CASSPGRGIGSEKLFF.